A single T cell receptor beta chain is shown here with its context. This specimen belongs to a study of blood T cell repertoires in COVID-19. Study summary: PBMCs, B-cell-depleted T cells, or T cells were the source of the cDNA or gDNA that made up the material.

In the original analysis: Amplification from reference gene primers served as the basis for estimated nucleated cell counts. The assay was immunoSEQ multiplex PCR, and TCRdb's table has in-frame clones only and misses some. V and J calls and clone size are as listed in that table; D and trimming were resolved from the DNA. The sample holds around 95,000 clones, about 83% seen once. Sequences were obtained from peripheral blood. The sequence was obtained from a human donor in a cohort sampled during active COVID-19.

The CDR3: CASSLEGTSYNSPLHF. The CDR3 coding sequence is TGCGCCAGCAGCTTGGAAGGGACATCCTATAATTCACCCCTCCACTTT. The chain joins TRBV5-1 to TRBJ1-6, with D possibly being TRBD1 (6 bases). The CDR3 sequence is 16 residues long. Germline-derived CDR1 and CDR2 are SGHRS and YFSETQ. The germline V and J ends were trimmed by 0 bases and 1 base, with 8 bases remaining between them.